These 13 T cell receptor beta chains came from one sample sequenced in a study of metastatic and nonmetastatic thyroid tumors. Using MiXCR, TCRdb reanalyzed the PCR reads. This sample has 30,000 or so clones; around a quarter occur once, and the top ten carry just over 14%. Thyroid surgery was performed in patients who had received no treatment beforehand. What was sequenced was blood. The receptors derive from a female donor with papillary thyroid cancer or a benign thyroid nodule (not recorded which). Some clones in this sample may be carry-over from other donors' samples.

V usage is TRBV30 and J usage is TRBJ2-7; 7 nucleotides match TRBD2. The V segment lost 4 bases and the J segment 2 bases; nucleotides outside the gene matches: 5. Germline V gene data show CDR1 as GTSNPN and CDR2 as SVGIG (reference sequence). The CDR3 sequence is 13 residues long. CDR3 residues: CAWTGGGTYEQYF. The CDR3 DNA reads TGTGCCTGGACTGGGGGGGGGACCTACGAGCAGTACTTC.

This clone was seen many times. J is TRBJ2-1 and V is TRBV20-1; the D gene is possibly TRBD1 (6 bases). Per the germline V gene, CDR1 is DFQATT and CDR2 is SNEGSKA (reference sequence). Trimming pared 3 bases from V and 3 bases from J, leaving 12 bases between. The CDR3 is 14 residues long. The CDR3 sequence: CSASQGPYYNEQFF. CDR3 bases: TGCAGTGCTAGTCAGGGGCCCTACTACAATGAGCAGTTCTTC.

This clone has ten or more counts. V is TRBV4-1 and J is TRBJ1-3, with D possibly being TRBD1 (5 bases). The ends were cut back, 3 bases at V and 0 bases at J, with 9 bases in the middle. Germline V gene lookup returns CDR1 MGHRA and CDR2 YSYEKL. This CDR3 contains 15 residues. The DNA for the CDR3 is TGCGCCAGCAGCCACTCGGACAACTCTGGAAACACCATATATTTT. Translated, it gives CASSHSDNSGNTIYF.

This chain joins TRBV2 and TRBJ1-2, with unresolved D. This CDR3 spans 14 amino acids. The V and J ends lost 4 bases and 0 bases respectively, with 9 bases between them. Germline V gene lookup returns CDR1 SNHLY and CDR2 FYNNEI. The CDR3: CASSATLANYGYTF. The CDR3 DNA is TGTGCCAGCAGTGCGACCCTGGCTAACTATGGCTACACCTTC.

The sample holds many counts of this clone. The V gene is TRBV5-4, the J gene TRBJ1-1; D not certain. The CDR3 is 14 residues long. V was trimmed by 2 bases and J by 1 base, leaving 9 bases between them. Germline V lookup: CDR1 SGHNT, CDR2 YYREEE (reference sequence). The CDR3 sequence: CASSFVGSNTEAFF. Written as DNA, the CDR3 is TGTGCCAGCAGCTTTGTCGGGTCGAACACTGAAGCTTTCTTT.

As to this clone: One junction end does not reproduce the germline sequence, and a read error may be involved. The chain combines TRBV27 with TRBJ1-1; D unclear. Germline CDR1 MNHEY, CDR2 SMNVEV (reference sequence). CDR3 size: 16 residues. CDR3 in amino acids: CASSFEAASWNTGAFF. The CDR3 region has the DNA TGTGCCAGCAGTTTCGAGGCCGCCTCTTGGAACACTGGAGCTTTCTTT.

About this clone: The sample carries other DNA sequences with the same CDR3. The rearrangement links TRBV6-4 to TRBJ2-2; 13 bases line up with TRBD2. The trim removed 4 bases at V and 1 base at J, leaving 6 bases unmatched. There are 18 residues in the CDR3. CDR1 and CDR2 from the germline V gene are MRHNA and SNTAGT. The chain's CDR3 is CASSGTSGRAWNTGELFF. In DNA, the CDR3 is TGTGCCAGCAGTGGGACTAGCGGGAGAGCGTGGAACACCGGGGAGCTGTTTTTT.

This clone was counted ten times or more. This chain links TRBV12-3 or TRBV12-4 with TRBJ2-3; 9 bases line up with TRBD2. The CDR3 covers 16 residues. Trimming cost V 1 base and J 5 bases; bases outside gene matches: 7. The CDR3 sequence is CASSLVGAGGGDTQYF. Written as DNA, the CDR3 is TGTGCCAGCAGTTTAGTGGGGGCGGGGGGGGGAGATACGCAGTATTTT.

The chain uses TRBV6-1 and TRBJ1-5, with D perhaps TRBD1 (6 bases). The ends were cut back, 6 bases at V and 6 bases at J, with 18 bases in the middle. Germline CDR1 reads MNHNS; CDR2 reads SASEGT. The CDR3 has 15 residues. The CDR3 DNA reads TGTGCCAGCAGCCGAACAGGGATGGGTGGTCAGCCCCAGCATTTT. Residues: CASSRTGMGGQPQHF.

This clone is termed medium-sized (0.01 to 0.1%). The rearrangement uses TRBV6-5 and TRBJ2-1; 9 positions agree with TRBD2. The V and J ends lost 0 bases and 5 bases, in that order; junction bases with no gene match: 2. The germline CDR1 and CDR2 sequences are MNHEY and SVGAGI. This CDR3 spans 15 amino acids. As DNA, the CDR3 is TGTGCCAGCAGTTACTCAACTAGCGGGCACAATGAGCAGTTCTTC. This sequence encodes CASSYSTSGHNEQFF.

This clone occurred many times. The rearrangement joins TRBV20-1 to TRBJ1-5, with D possibly matching TRBD1 (6 bases). Germline values: CDR1 DFQATT, CDR2 SNEGSKA (reference sequence). The CDR3 is made up of 13 amino acids. The germline V and J ends were trimmed by 6 bases and 3 bases, with 12 bases remaining between them. CDR3 residues: CSAFGGHNQPQHF. In DNA, the CDR3 is TGCAGTGCCTTCGGGGGCCACAATCAGCCCCAGCATTTT.

There are a few counts of this clone. This rearrangement joins TRBV28 to TRBJ2-6; D may correspond to TRBD1 or TRBD2 (5 bases each). CDR3 length: 16 residues. Germline CDR1 is MDHEN and CDR2 is SYDVKM. Trimming removed 11 bases at V and 0 bases at J, with 17 bases between. CDR3 amino acids: CAVTGTASSGANVLTF. The CDR3 bases are TGTGCCGTAACCGGGACGGCCTCCTCTGGGGCCAACGTCCTGACTTTC.

This rearrangement joins TRBV6-1 to TRBJ2-7, with D hard to call. V was clipped by 5 bases and J by 8 bases, with 16 bases between them. Germline values: CDR1 MNHNS, CDR2 SASEGT. The CDR3 sequence is 13 residues long. This CDR3 reads CASSSRTVFQQYF. The CDR3 DNA sequence: TGTGCCAGCAGTAGCAGGACCGTCTTCCAGCAGTACTTC.